The T cell receptor (beta chain) under discussion was sequenced for a study of response to subunit inactivated influenza vaccine. This clonotype came up many times. TCRdb independently ran MiXCR on the RT-PCR reads; one entry per CDR3 protein. Of fewer than 650,000 distinct CDR3 sequences listed, 10% to 15% are singletons. Germline CDR1 SQVTM, CDR2 ANQGSEA. V lost 4 bases to trimming and J lost 3 bases; unmatched junction nucleotides: 6. This CDR3 has 15 amino acids. V is TRBV29-1 and J is TRBJ2-1; 10 bases are a match to TRBD2. The sequenced sample was PBMCs from blood, obtained 40 to 50 days after vaccination. The sequence was obtained from a man aged 50 to 60 who received an inactivated influenza vaccine. CDR3: CSVAFSSGSYNEQFF. The CDR3 nucleotides are TGCAGCGTTGCCTTCTCTAGCGGGAGCTACAATGAGCAGTTCTTC.